Listed below are T cell receptor beta chains from one sample, sequenced in a study of cytomegalovirus exposure and HLA in healthy donors. Clones were sequenced by immunoSEQ multiplex PCR, and TCRdb holds only the in-frame ones, with some missing. The table includes more than 110,000 clones, nearly 10% detected once. The specimen sequenced was PBMCs. The receptors originated from a man between 45 and 60 years old in good health and CMV-seronegative. The CDR3 runs from the conserved cysteine through the conserved F or W. D genes are given only for firm matches. Clone sizes are given selectively: once, few, many, or a class where the clone is expanded.

few TRBJ1-5 TRBV6-5 - CASSPRPGGNQPQHF TGTGCCAGCAGTCCGCGACCGGGAGGCAATCAGCCCCAGCATTTT
few TRBJ1-3 TRBV4-2 - CASSQDWESSGNTIYF TGTGCCAGCAGCCAAGATTGGGAGTCATCTGGAAACACCATATATTTT
- TRBJ1-1 TRBV6-5 - CASSPDRTANTEAFF TGTGCCAGCAGCCCAGACCGGACAGCGAACACTGAAGCTTTCTTT
few TRBJ1-1 TRBV18 TRBD1 CASSPDRGNTEAFF TGTGCCAGCTCCCCCGACAGGGGGAACACTGAAGCTTTCTTT
few TRBJ2-1 TRBV11-3 TRBD2 CASSLDSGTSGNEQFF TGTGCCAGCAGCTTAGATTCGGGGACTAGCGGGAATGAGCAGTTCTTC
few TRBJ2-1 TRBV21-1 - CASSPTTSGGDDEQFF TGTGCCAGCAGCCCTACCACTAGCGGGGGGGATGATGAGCAGTTCTTC
- TRBJ1-2 TRBV30 - CAWSVAGMGGYTF TGTGCCTGGAGTGTAGCGGGGATGGGGGGCTACACCTTC
many TRBJ2-1 TRBV4-1 TRBD2 CASSQVAGANRVF TGCGCCAGCAGCCAGGTAGCGGGAGCCAATCGGGTCTTC
few TRBJ2-7 TRBV5-1 TRBD1 CASSPGTGTYEQYF TGCGCCAGCAGCCCCGGGACAGGGACCTACGAGCAGTACTTC
- TRBJ1-3 TRBV7-9 - CASSLGEENTIYF TGTGCCAGCAGCCTGGGAGAGGAAAACACCATATATTTT
- TRBJ1-3 TRBV2 - CASSPSGLGGNTIYF TGTGCCAGCAGTCCCTCCGGGTTAGGTGGAAACACCATATATTTT
few TRBJ2-3 TRBV4-2 - CASSQVRGIEDTQYF TGTGCCAGCAGCCAAGTCCGAGGAATTGAAGATACGCAGTATTTT
few TRBJ1-2 TRBV5-6 - CASSLVQNYGYTF TGTGCCAGCAGCTTGGTGCAGAACTATGGCTACACCTTC
few TRBJ1-6 TRBV4-2 TRBD1 CASSQDSTGVGSPLHF TGTGCCAGCAGCCAAGATAGTACAGGGGTAGGCTCACCCCTCCACTTT
- TRBJ2-5 TRBV29-1 TRBD1 CGLRTGVKGTQYF TGCGGCCTACGGACAGGGGTGAAAGGGACCCAGTACTTC
- TRBJ2-1 TRBV6-5 - CASSYSNTNRQEVQFF TGTGCCAGCAGTTACTCGAATACGAACAGACAGGAGGTGCAGTTCTTC
few TRBJ1-1 TRBV6-5 - CASSYAGNTEAFF TGTGCCAGCAGTTACGCAGGGAACACTGAAGCTTTCTTT
- TRBJ2-1 TRBV4-1 TRBD2 CASSQDPMAGGSYNEQFF TGCGCCAGCAGCCAGGACCCTATGGCGGGGGGGTCCTACAATGAGCAGTTCTTC
few TRBJ1-2 TRBV6-6 TRBD1 CASSSTGDYGYTF TGTGCCAGCAGTTCGACAGGGGACTATGGCTACACCTTC
few TRBJ1-1 TRBV7-9 - CASSLERQIGAFF TGTGCCAGCAGCTTAGAGCGGCAGATAGGGGCTTTCTTT
few TRBJ1-2 TRBV30 TRBD1 CAWSDPWGRDREDGYTF TGTGCCTGGAGTGATCCCTGGGGCCGGGACAGGGAGGATGGCTACACCTTC
- TRBJ2-1 TRBV5-1 TRBD2 CASSLGLASTSTYNEQFF TGCGCCAGCAGCTTGGGACTAGCGTCTACCTCAACCTACAATGAGCAGTTCTTC
- TRBJ2-5 TRBV5-6 - CASSPSRETQYF TGTGCCAGCAGCCCCTCGAGAGAGACCCAGTACTTC
- TRBJ1-1 TRBV9 TRBD1 CASSGGTGGDTEAFF TGTGCCAGCAGCGGCGGGACAGGGGGGGACACTGAAGCTTTCTTT
once TRBJ1-1 TRBV7-9 - CASTMTENTEAFF TGTGCCAGCACAATGACAGAGAACACTGAAGCTTTCTTT
- TRBJ2-7 TRBV5-8 TRBD1 CASSRGQFYEQYF TGTGCCAGCAGCAGGGGACAGTTCTACGAGCAGTACTTC
few TRBJ2-7 TRBV10-3 - CAISAPGNEQYF TGTGCCATCTCGGCACCGGGAAACGAGCAGTACTTC